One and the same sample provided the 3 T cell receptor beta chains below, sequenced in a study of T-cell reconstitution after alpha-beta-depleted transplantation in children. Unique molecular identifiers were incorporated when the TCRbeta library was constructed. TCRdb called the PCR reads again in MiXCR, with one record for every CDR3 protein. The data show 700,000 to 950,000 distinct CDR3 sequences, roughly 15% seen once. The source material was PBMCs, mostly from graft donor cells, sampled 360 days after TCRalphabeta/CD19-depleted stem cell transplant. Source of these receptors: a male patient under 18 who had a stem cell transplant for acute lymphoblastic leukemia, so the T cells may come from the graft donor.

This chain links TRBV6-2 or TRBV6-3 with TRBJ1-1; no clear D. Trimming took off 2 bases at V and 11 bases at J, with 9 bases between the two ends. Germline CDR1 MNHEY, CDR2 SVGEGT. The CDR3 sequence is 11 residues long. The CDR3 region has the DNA TGTGCCAGCAGTTACGGCCTGAAGGCTTTCTTT. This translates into CASSYGLKAFF.

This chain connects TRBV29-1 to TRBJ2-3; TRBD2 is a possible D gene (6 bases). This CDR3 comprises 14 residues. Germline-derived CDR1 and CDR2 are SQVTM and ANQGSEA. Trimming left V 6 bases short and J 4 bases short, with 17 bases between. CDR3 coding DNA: TGCAGCGTCCCGAGTGGAGGGCCCCCAGATACGCAGTATTTT. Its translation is CSVPSGGPPDTQYF.

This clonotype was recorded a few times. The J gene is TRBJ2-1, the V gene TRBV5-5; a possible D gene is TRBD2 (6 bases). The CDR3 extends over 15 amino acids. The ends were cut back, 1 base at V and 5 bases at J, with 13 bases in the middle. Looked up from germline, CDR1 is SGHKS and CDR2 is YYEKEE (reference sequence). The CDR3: CASSLTGANHNEQFF. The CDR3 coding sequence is TGTGCCAGCAGCTTGACGGGAGCCAACCACAATGAGCAGTTCTTC.